These 27 T cell receptor beta chains share one sample of origin, sequenced in a study of T cell repertoires in cytomegalovirus infection. These receptors lack a known antigen. From the reads, TCRdb called clonotypes with MiXCR, one entry per CDR3 protein. Of about 740,000 distinct CDR3 sequences listed, around 30% are singletons. Sequenced here: cultured PBMCs, sampled from culture after CMV antigen stimulation. The receptors were sampled from a human donor in good health (CMV status not recorded). Some clones in this sample may be carry-over from other donors' samples.

V is TRBV5-4 and J is TRBJ1-2; 9 bases fit TRBD1. The trim removed 4 bases at V and 2 bases at J, leaving 9 bases unmatched. Germline V gene data show CDR1 as SGHNT and CDR2 as YYREEE (reference sequence). This CDR3 is 16 amino acids long. The CDR3 reads CASSPHGTGRNYGYTF. CDR3 DNA sequence: TGTGCCAGCAGCCCCCACGGGACAGGGCGGAACTATGGCTACACCTTC.

The chain recombines TRBV7-2 with TRBJ1-1; the D is unclear. Trimming shortened V by 2 bases and J by 11 bases, and 12 bases separated the two germline ends. CDR1 is SGHTA, CDR2 FQGNSA, per germline. This CDR3 contains 12 residues. The CDR3 sequence: CASSLSSFGAFF. The CDR3 region has the DNA TGTGCCAGCAGCTTAAGTTCCTTTGGGGCTTTCTTT. Filled out from reference TRBV7-2 and TRBJ1-1, the complete variable domain reads GAGVSQSPSNKVTEKGKDVELRCDPISGHTALYWYRQSLGQGLEFLIYFQGNSAPDKSGLPSDRFSAERTGGSVSTLTIQRTQQEDSAVYLCASSLSSFGAFFGQGTRLTVV.

Only a few counts were recorded for this clonotype. The chain carries TRBV20-1 and TRBJ1-6, with TRBD1 matching over 8 bases. CDR3 length: 18 amino acids. V was pared by 0 bases and J by 4 bases, with 11 bases of the junction left unmatched. Germline V gives CDR1 DFQATT, CDR2 SNEGSKA (reference sequence). Here the CDR3 DNA reads TGCAGTGCTAGAGAGGTGCCGACAGGGGATCTTTATAATTCACCCCTCCACTTT. It codes for CSAREVPTGDLYNSPLHF.

This clonotype turned up a few times. The chain recombines TRBV4-3 with TRBJ2-1; 8 bases line up with TRBD2. The length of the CDR3 is 17 residues. The junction had 12 bases not matched to a gene; V was cut back by 0 bases and J by 8 bases. Germline V lookup: CDR1 LGHNA, CDR2 YSLEER. CDR3 coding DNA: TGCGCCAGCAGCCAAGAGGGGACTAGTGGAGGTCTCGATGAGCAGTTCTTC. Translating gives CASSQEGTSGGLDEQFF.

The chain carries TRBV12-3 or TRBV12-4 and TRBJ1-1, with 8 bases aligning to TRBD1. J lost 7 bases, V lost 6 bases, and 1 base had no gene match. The CDR3 has 11 amino acids. CDR3 region: CASSGTGEAFF. The CDR3 nucleotides are TGTGCCAGCAGCGGGACAGGTGAAGCTTTCTTT.

This clonotype was recorded many times. CDR3 DNA: TGTGCCAGCAGCCCCAGACTAGCGGGGTCCTACAATGAGCAGTTCTTC. Translation: CASSPRLAGSYNEQFF. This chain links TRBV7-6 with TRBJ2-1; TRBD2 matches at 11 bases. Germline V lookup: CDR1 SGHVS, CDR2 FNYEAQ. The CDR3 runs to 16 residues. The V segment lost 5 bases and the J segment 1 base; nucleotides outside the gene matches: 4. Combining the CDR3 with reference TRBV7-6 and TRBJ2-1 gives the whole variable domain GAGVSQSPRYKVTKRGQDVALRCDPISGHVSLYWYRQALGQGPEFLTYFNYEAQQDKSGLPNDRFSAERPEGSISTLTIQRTEQRDSAMYRCASSPRLAGSYNEQFFGPGTRLTVL.

This clonotype was observed at least ten times. J is TRBJ2-7 and V is TRBV7-2; 9 positions agree with TRBD2. V dropped 4 bases and J dropped 0; count of bases not matched to a gene: 4. The CDR3 has 15 amino acids. Germline values: CDR1 SGHTA, CDR2 FQGNSA. CDR3 sequence: CASSYHSGGSYEQYF. The CDR3 nucleotides read TGTGCCAGCAGCTATCATAGCGGGGGCTCCTACGAGCAGTACTTC. Full variable domain (remainder filled in from reference TRBV7-2 and TRBJ2-7): GAGVSQSPSNKVTEKGKDVELRCDPISGHTALYWYRQSLGQGLEFLIYFQGNSAPDKSGLPSDRFSAERTGGSVSTLTIQRTQQEDSAVYLCASSYHSGGSYEQYFGPGTRLTVT.

The chain is built from TRBV7-9 and TRBJ1-1; D gene uncertain. CDR3 size: 15 residues. V was pared by 5 bases and J by 0 bases, with 13 bases between. Germline CDR1 and CDR2: SEHNR and FQNEAQ (reference sequence). The CDR3 DNA reads as TGTGCCAGCAGCCCCCGAGGAGATTTGAACACTGAAGCTTTCTTT. Its protein is CASSPRGDLNTEAFF.

This clonotype was seen more than once but under ten times. The chain uses TRBV29-1 and TRBJ2-1, with TRBD1 matching 8 bases. With 1 base clipped from V and 4 bases from J, the junction kept 12 bases outside the gene matches. Per the germline V gene, CDR1 is SQVTM and CDR2 is ANQGSEA. This CDR3 is 17 amino acids long. CDR3 DNA: TGCAGCGTTGAAGGGCAGGGGGCGGAGGGCCTTTACAATGAGCAGTTCTTC. Encoded protein: CSVEGQGAEGLYNEQFF.

This clonotype was seen a few times. This sequence joins TRBV28 and TRBJ2-7, with no clear D. Germline V gene sequence: CDR1 MDHEN, CDR2 SYDVKM. The CDR3 has 13 amino acids. With 5 bases removed from V and 13 bases from J, the gap between germline ends came to 21 bases. In DNA, the CDR3 is TGTGCCAGCAGTATGTTCGCTGGGAAGACGTTTTACTTC. Protein: CASSMFAGKTFYF.

This clonotype has ten or more counts. This chain links TRBV7-2 with TRBJ2-1; D unresolved. Germline lookup yields CDR1 SGHTA and CDR2 FQGNSA. The ends were cut back, 2 bases at V and 10 bases at J, with 9 bases in the middle. CDR3 length equals 12 residues. Written as DNA, the CDR3 is TGTGCCAGCAGCTTAAGGGCCCGGGAGCAGTTCTTC. Translating gives CASSLRAREQFF.

This clonotype occurred a few times. The V call is TRBV5-1, the J call TRBJ2-3; D remains ambiguous. Germline CDR1 and CDR2: SGHRS and YFSETQ. V was clipped by 0 bases and J by 6 bases, with 11 bases between them. The CDR3 covers 14 residues. The CDR3 DNA follows: TGCGCCAGCAGCTTGGGGACCCCGCGGGATACGCAGTATTTT. This codes for CASSLGTPRDTQYF.

This chain uses TRBV3-1 with TRBJ1-2; 7 nucleotides match TRBD1. Germline values: CDR1 LGHDT, CDR2 YNNKEL (reference sequence). This CDR3 is 13 amino acids long. The trim removed 6 bases at V and 7 bases at J, leaving 8 bases unmatched. CDR3 bases: TGTGCCAGCAGTCTCGGACAGGTTCTTGGCTACACCTTC. Protein product: CASSLGQVLGYTF.

The chain carries TRBV4-1 and TRBJ2-3; D gene uncertain. V gave up 4 bases and J gave up 6 bases, with 11 bases separating them. The CDR3 consists of 13 residues. CDR1 MGHRA and CDR2 YSYEKL come from the germline V gene. CDR3 coding DNA: TGCGCCAGCAGCCTACAAATCAGTGATACGCAGTATTTT. The encoded protein is CASSLQISDTQYF.

This chain joins TRBV19 and TRBJ1-5; 7 positions match TRBD1. The germline CDR1 and CDR2 sequences are LNHDA and SQIVND (reference sequence). Unmatched junction bases numbered 9, after V lost 4 bases and J lost 9 bases. The length of the CDR3 is 14 residues. CDR3 nucleotides: TGTGCCAGTAGTAGGGGACAGCCGGATGGGCCCCAGCATTTT. Translating gives CASSRGQPDGPQHF. Together with reference TRBV19 and TRBJ1-5, the CDR3 gives the full variable domain: DGGITQSPKYLFRKEGQNVTLSCEQNLNHDAMYWYRQDPGQGLRLIYYSQIVNDFQKGDIAEGYSVSREKKESFPLTVTSAQKNPTAFYLCASSRGQPDGPQHFGDGTRLSIL.

J is TRBJ2-5 and V is TRBV5-4; TRBD1 agrees at 7 bases. Germline V gene sequence: CDR1 SGHNT, CDR2 YYREEE (reference sequence). The ends lost 3 bases at V and 5 bases at J; junction bases unmatched: 13. The CDR3 extends over 16 amino acids. This chain's CDR3 is CASSSTRTGERETQYF. The DNA for the CDR3 is TGTGCCAGCAGCTCCACCCGGACAGGAGAGAGGGAGACCCAGTACTTC.

In DNA form, the CDR3 reads TGTGCCAGCAGTTTAGATCAGGGGGCGCGTGTCGATGAAAAACTGTTTTTT. This gives the protein CASSLDQGARVDEKLFF. The V and J genes are TRBV12-3 or TRBV12-4 and TRBJ1-4; 8 nucleotides agree with TRBD1. This CDR3 region has 17 residues. V dropped 1 base and J dropped 6; count of bases not matched to a gene: 10.

The rearrangement links TRBV4-2 to TRBJ2-6; no clear D gene. The CDR3 loop spans 17 amino acids. Trimming pared 2 bases from V and 0 bases from J, leaving 11 bases between. In germline, CDR1 is LGHNA, CDR2 YNFKEQ. The DNA of the CDR3 is TGTGCCAGCAGCCAAAAATTGGGGATCTCTGGGGCCAACGTCCTGACTTTC. Translated: CASSQKLGISGANVLTF.

The chain employs TRBV7-2 and TRBJ1-3; 8 bases match TRBD1. The junction had 9 bases not matched to a gene; V was cut back by 2 bases and J by 0 bases. Germline values: CDR1 SGHTA, CDR2 FQGNSA. This CDR3 is built from 18 residues. The CDR3 sequence is CASSLSLDRGLSGNTIYF. CDR3 coding DNA: TGTGCCAGCAGCTTAAGCCTCGACAGGGGACTCTCTGGAAACACCATATATTTT.

The rearrangement links TRBV19 to TRBJ2-3, with 8 bases matching TRBD2. The CDR3 is made up of 17 amino acids. After removal of 3 bases from V and 0 bases from J, the junction contained 8 bases not matched to a gene. Per germline, CDR1 LNHDA and CDR2 SQIVND (reference sequence). Here the CDR3 DNA reads TGTGCCAGTAGTATCAGCGGGGGCCCGTGGAGCACAGATACGCAGTATTTT. Translation gives CASSISGGPWSTDTQYF.

The rearrangement uses TRBV10-3 and TRBJ1-1; no clear D gene. CDR1 ENHRY and CDR2 SYGVKD come from the germline V gene. Between the trimmed V and J ends, which lost 3 bases and 1 base, there was a span of 3 bases. There are 12 residues in the CDR3. The CDR3 sequence is CAISETNTEAFF. CDR3 coding DNA: TGTGCCATCAGTGAAACGAACACTGAAGCTTTCTTT.

The chain is built from TRBV4-3 and TRBJ1-3; a weak D match, TRBD1 (5 bases). CDR1 and CDR2 from the germline V gene are LGHNA and YSLEER. V lost 4 bases to trimming and J lost 4 bases, with 32 bases between them. The CDR3 spans 21 residues. This chain's CDR3 is CASSRIPVGLRVLAEGNTIYF. In DNA form, the CDR3 reads TGCGCCAGCAGCCGAATCCCGGTGGGACTGAGAGTATTGGCCGAAGGAAACACCATATATTTT.

This clonotype appeared many times. The chain has TRBV7-8 and TRBJ2-3; 7 bases fit TRBD1. The J segment lost 1 base and the V segment lost 3 bases, leaving 10 bases of the junction unmatched. This CDR3 spans 17 amino acids. The germline gives CDR1 SGHVS, CDR2 FQNEAQ. Here the CDR3 reads CASSFRKGAQRTDTQYF. In DNA form, the CDR3 reads TGTGCCAGCAGCTTTCGCAAGGGGGCTCAGCGCACAGATACGCAGTATTTT.

The V call is TRBV19, the J call TRBJ2-4; unclear D gene. CDR3 size: 11 residues. The germline V gene encodes CDR1 LNHDA and CDR2 SQIVND (reference sequence). Between the trimmed V and J ends, which lost 5 bases and 9 bases, there was a span of 8 bases. DNA for the CDR3: TGTGCCAGTAGTCTGATCGGCATTCAGTACTTC. Protein product: CASSLIGIQYF.

V usage is TRBV27 and J usage is TRBJ2-2; 10 nucleotides match TRBD2. Trimming removed 10 bases from V and 3 bases from J; junction bases left unmatched: 11. The CDR3 sequence is 16 residues long. The germline CDR1 and CDR2 sequences are MNHEY and SMNVEV (reference sequence). CDR3 in DNA: TGTGCCACCCGCGTCCTAGCGGGAGATGACACCGGGGAGCTGTTTTTT. This gives the protein CATRVLAGDDTGELFF.

This chain uses TRBV7-6 with TRBJ2-6, with 7 bases aligning to TRBD1. Germline CDR1 reads SGHVS; CDR2 reads FNYEAQ. The CDR3 spans 19 residues. V gave up 4 bases and J gave up 0 bases; unmatched junction bases: 12. In DNA, the CDR3 is TGTGCCAGCAGCTACACCGCAGGGGGACGGCTCTCTGGGGCCAACGTCCTGACTTTC. Protein product: CASSYTAGGRLSGANVLTF.

A few counts support this clonotype. The gene calls are TRBV7-3 and TRBJ1-2; D is ambiguous. The CDR3 loop spans 13 amino acids. Germline loops: CDR1 SGHTA, CDR2 FQGTGA. V was trimmed by 4 bases and J by 4 bases, leaving 10 bases between them. The CDR3 DNA sequence: TGTGCCAGCAGCTCGGGCCCCGGCTATGGCTACACCTTC. Residues: CASSSGPGYGYTF.